The 32 T cell receptor beta chains below all came from one sample that was sequenced in a study of cytomegalovirus exposure and HLA in healthy donors. The primer mix had 60 Vbeta and 13 Jbeta primers. The assay was immunoSEQ multiplex PCR, and TCRdb's table has in-frame clones only and misses some. Altogether about 130,000 clones are present, just under 85% being singletons, with the ten largest covering 2.7%. Material: PBMCs. These receptors were taken from a boy under 10 years old in good health and CMV-seronegative.

The chain joins TRBV19 to TRBJ2-7; D call uncertain. Germline V gene data show CDR1 as LNHDA and CDR2 as SQIVND (reference sequence). The V gene lost 4 bases and the J gene lost 3 bases, with 13 bases spanning the gap. This CDR3 region has 14 residues. The CDR3 region is CASSNKGGGYEQYF. In nucleotides, the CDR3 is TGTGCCAGTAGTAACAAAGGTGGCGGCTACGAGCAGTACTTC.

The V call is TRBV5-1, the J call TRBJ1-4, with a tentative D call TRBD1 (6 bases). The V gene's germline CDR1 is SGHRS and CDR2 YFSETQ. The CDR3 is 13 residues long. V was pared by 5 bases and J by 3 bases, with 8 bases between. The CDR3 sequence is CASRQGSNEKLFF. CDR3 nucleotides: TGCGCCAGCAGACAGGGTTCTAATGAAAAACTGTTTTTT.

The V and J genes are TRBV11-2 and TRBJ2-3; no definite D call. The CDR3 spans 15 residues. The V gene lost 1 base and the J gene lost 6 bases, with 14 bases spanning the gap. Germline values: CDR1 SGHAT, CDR2 FQNNGV. This chain's CDR3 is CASSLVAPQRDTQYF. The DNA of the CDR3 is TGTGCCAGCAGCTTAGTTGCGCCCCAGAGGGATACGCAGTATTTT.

This chain uses TRBV2 with TRBJ1-1; no firm D call. V was pared by 2 bases and J by 4 bases, with 11 bases between. The CDR3 is 14 amino acids. CDR1 is SNHLY and CDR2 is FYNNEI in the germline V gene. The CDR3 region is CASSERRAGTEAFF. CDR3 DNA: TGTGCCAGCAGTGAAAGAAGGGCGGGCACTGAAGCTTTCTTT.

V and J are TRBV4-3 and TRBJ2-1; no firm D call. The CDR3 has 15 amino acids. Germline V lookup: CDR1 LGHNA, CDR2 YSLEER. Between the trimmed V and J ends, which lost 6 bases and 2 bases, there was a span of 14 bases. The CDR3 is CASREQRSPYNEQFF. CDR3 bases: TGCGCCAGCAGAGAGCAGAGGAGTCCCTACAATGAGCAGTTCTTC.

The chain is built from TRBV7-8 and TRBJ1-5; the D is unclear. The CDR3 has 16 amino acids. Per the germline V gene, CDR1 is SGHVS and CDR2 is FQNEAQ. V was clipped by 5 bases and J by 0 bases, with 14 bases between them. CDR3 DNA sequence: TGTGCCAGCAGCATCCACGGAGTTAATAGCAATCAGCCCCAGCATTTT. The encoded protein is CASSIHGVNSNQPQHF.

This clone has only a few counts. The chain has TRBV11-3 and TRBJ1-6; perhaps TRBD1 as D (5 bases). V was clipped by 0 bases and J by 8 bases, with 8 bases between them. The CDR3 covers 14 residues. The V gene's germline CDR1 is SGHNT and CDR2 YENEEA. The CDR3 loop is CASSLDDSYSPLHF. The CDR3 region has the DNA TGTGCCAGCAGCTTAGACGACAGCTATTCACCCCTCCACTTT.

The chain combines TRBV19 with TRBJ1-5; 9 bases are a match to TRBD1. J was trimmed by 4 bases and V by 7 bases; bases with no gene match: 8. The length of the CDR3 is 15 residues. Per the germline V gene, CDR1 is LNHDA and CDR2 is SQIVND (reference sequence). In DNA form, the CDR3 reads TGTGCCAGTAATCTACAGGGGGCGTGGAATCAGCCCCAGCATTTT. Translation gives CASNLQGAWNQPQHF.

The V call is TRBV5-4, the J call TRBJ2-5, with 7 positions matching TRBD1. V dropped 2 bases and J dropped 1; count of bases not matched to a gene: 2. CDR1 SGHNT and CDR2 YYREEE come from the germline V gene (reference sequence). The CDR3 extends over 14 amino acids. The CDR3 loop is CASSLRQGQETQYF. In DNA form, the CDR3 reads TGTGCCAGCAGCTTAAGACAGGGCCAAGAGACCCAGTACTTC.

The V and J genes are TRBV6-1 and TRBJ1-5; no firm D call. The CDR3 is made up of 16 amino acids. The germline V gene encodes CDR1 MNHNS and CDR2 SASEGT. V shed 1 base and J shed 6 bases, with 16 bases lying between them. The CDR3: CASSEDRGREGQPQHF. In DNA form, the CDR3 reads TGTGCCAGCAGTGAAGACCGAGGGAGGGAGGGTCAGCCCCAGCATTTT.

The J gene is TRBJ1-2, the V gene TRBV29-1; D uncertain. Trimming took off 5 bases at V and 9 bases at J, with 19 bases between the two ends. The CDR3 has 13 residues. The germline V gene has CDR1 SQVTM and CDR2 ANQGSEA. The CDR3 spells CSVLGETGKSYTF. In DNA, the CDR3 is TGCAGCGTTCTCGGGGAGACGGGTAAGAGCTACACCTTC. The entire variable domain, with the rest obtained from reference TRBV29-1 and TRBJ1-2, is as follows: SAVISQKPSRDICQRGTSLTIQCQVDSQVTMMFWYRQQPGQSLTLIATANQGSEATYESGFVIDKFPISRPNLTFSTLTVSNMSPEDSSIYLCSVLGETGKSYTFGSGTRLTVV.

The DNA of the CDR3 is TGTGCCAGCAGCCCCTATCGGGACATCTATGGCTACACCTTC. Translation: CASSPYRDIYGYTF. The rearrangement uses TRBV28 and TRBJ1-2; D possibly corresponds to TRBD1 (6 bases). The ends were cut back, 6 bases at V and 4 bases at J, with 15 bases in the middle. The germline CDR1 and CDR2 sequences are MDHEN and SYDVKM. This CDR3 contains 14 residues.

This chain joins TRBV6-6 and TRBJ1-1, with 8 bases lining up with TRBD1. The junction had 10 bases not matched to a gene; V was cut back by 6 bases and J by 7 bases. The CDR3 runs 14 residues. Germline assignment: CDR1 MNHNY and CDR2 SVGAGI (reference sequence). The CDR3 loop reads CASSPGRGLVEAFF. The CDR3 DNA is TGTGCCAGCAGCCCGGGCAGGGGGCTTGTTGAAGCTTTCTTT.

The V call is TRBV19, the J call TRBJ2-1; 10 bases agree with TRBD2. The junction had 7 bases not matched to a gene; V was cut back by 4 bases and J by 4 bases. The germline CDR1 and CDR2 sequences are LNHDA and SQIVND (reference sequence). CDR3 length equals 16 residues. For the CDR3, the DNA is TGTGCCAGTAGTACAGCGGGGGGGCCGGGTTACAATGAGCAGTTCTTC. The encoded protein is CASSTAGGPGYNEQFF.

V gene TRBV11-2 combines with J gene TRBJ1-1, with D perhaps matching TRBD1 (6 bases). The CDR3 totals 15 residues. Trimming removed 4 bases at V and 0 bases at J, with 12 bases between. Germline loops: CDR1 SGHAT, CDR2 FQNNGV. Here the CDR3 DNA reads TGTGCCAGCAGCTATGACGACAGGTTGAACACTGAAGCTTTCTTT. Translation gives CASSYDDRLNTEAFF.

This sequence joins TRBV2 and TRBJ1-1; D perhaps matches TRBD1 (5 bases). Looked up from germline, CDR1 is SNHLY and CDR2 is FYNNEI. There are 18 residues in the CDR3. With 7 bases removed from V and 1 base from J, the gap between germline ends came to 25 bases. CDR3 amino acids: CASKGDGRWGEENTEAFF. The DNA for the CDR3 is TGTGCCAGCAAAGGTGACGGCAGGTGGGGGGAGGAGAACACTGAAGCTTTCTTT.

The chain uses TRBV7-8 and TRBJ2-2; 8 bases line up with TRBD1. Germline V gene sequence: CDR1 SGHVS, CDR2 FQNEAQ. This CDR3 is 17 amino acids long. J was trimmed by 4 bases and V by 1 base; bases with no gene match: 8. The CDR3 DNA reads as TGTGCCAGCAGCTTAGGGTCTGGGACAGGCGGCACCGGGGAGCTGTTTTTT. Protein sequence: CASSLGSGTGGTGELFF.

The V and J genes are TRBV5-5 and TRBJ2-7, with D perhaps TRBD1 (5 bases). The CDR3 extends over 16 amino acids. Between the trimmed V and J ends, which lost 5 bases and 0 bases, there was a span of 18 bases. Germline-derived CDR1 and CDR2 are SGHKS and YYEKEE (reference sequence). The DNA for the CDR3 is TGTGCCAGCAGACTCTCCCCTCAGGGTAGCTCCTACGAGCAGTACTTC. It specifies CASRLSPQGSSYEQYF.

This clone was picked up one time. The gene calls are TRBV5-4 and TRBJ1-3; 7 nucleotides agree with TRBD1. Germline V gene lookup returns CDR1 SGHNT and CDR2 YYREEE (reference sequence). The junction had 5 bases not matched to a gene; V was cut back by 3 bases and J by 2 bases. The CDR3 is 15 amino acids. The CDR3 DNA sequence: TGTGCCAGCAGCTCGACAGGGCCCCCTGGAAACACCATATATTTT. Its translation is CASSSTGPPGNTIYF.

This chain uses TRBV10-2 with TRBJ2-2; maybe TRBD1 (5 bases). CDR3 size: 13 residues. V was trimmed by 3 bases and J by 3 bases, leaving 5 bases between them. Per germline, CDR1 WSHSY and CDR2 SAAADI. The DNA for the CDR3 is TGCGCCAGCAGTGACAGGGACACCGGGGAGCTGTTTTTT. This sequence encodes CASSDRDTGELFF.

The chain is built from TRBV7-9 and TRBJ2-3; D remains ambiguous. CDR1 is SEHNR, CDR2 FQNEAQ, per germline (reference sequence). The CDR3 has 12 residues. V lost 5 bases and J lost 8, with 11 bases in between. The CDR3 nucleotides read TGTGCCAGCAGCCCCCGCGATAGTACGCAGTATTTT. As protein: CASSPRDSTQYF.

The chain recombines TRBV12-5 with TRBJ2-1, with 10 bases lining up with TRBD1. CDR3 length: 17 residues. The V and J ends lost 1 base and 4 bases, in that order; junction bases with no gene match: 7. The germline CDR1 and CDR2 sequences are LGHNT and FRNRAP. CDR3 sequence: CASGLATGTGVYNEQFF. For the CDR3, the DNA is TGTGCTAGTGGTTTGGCGACCGGGACAGGGGTATACAATGAGCAGTTCTTC.

This chain connects TRBV7-8 to TRBJ1-5, with a weak D call TRBD1 (6 bases). Germline values: CDR1 SGHVS, CDR2 FQNEAQ. The CDR3 has 16 amino acids. With 4 bases removed from V and 6 bases from J, the gap between germline ends came to 19 bases. The CDR3 protein is CASSSERGGAVQPQHF. The CDR3 region has the DNA TGTGCCAGCAGCTCCGAAAGAGGGGGGGCGGTTCAGCCCCAGCATTTT.

The chain couples TRBV7-8 to TRBJ1-5, with TRBD1 matching over 9 bases. In germline, CDR1 is SGHVS, CDR2 FQNEAQ. The CDR3 sequence is 16 residues long. V was pared by 2 bases and J by 3 bases, with 5 bases of the junction left unmatched. CDR3 amino acids: CASSLRTGATNQPQHF. In DNA form, the CDR3 reads TGTGCCAGCAGCTTAAGGACAGGGGCGACCAATCAGCCCCAGCATTTT.

The V gene is TRBV19, the J gene TRBJ2-7, with 7 nucleotides matching TRBD2. CDR3 length: 13 amino acids. Germline trimming cut 11 bases from V and 7 bases from J; bases unmatched to any gene: 14. In germline, CDR1 is LNHDA, CDR2 SQIVND (reference sequence). The chain's CDR3 is CARKGGPGGEQYV. The DNA of the CDR3 is TGTGCCCGAAAGGGCGGACCGGGGGGAGAGCAGTACGTC.

With respect to this clone: One junction end does not reproduce the germline sequence, and a read error may be involved. This CDR3 is also generated by other DNA sequences in the sample. The chain combines TRBV25-1 with TRBJ1-4, with 7 bases matching TRBD1. Germline loops: CDR1 MGHDK, CDR2 SYGVNS. This CDR3 is 15 amino acids long. This chain's CDR3 is CASSEETGREGKLFF. The DNA for the CDR3 is TGCGCCAGCAGTGAAGAGACAGGGAGAGAGGGAAAACTGTTTTTT.

This clone occurred once. J is TRBJ1-2 and V is TRBV18, with no clear D. The CDR3 runs to 14 residues. Germline values: CDR1 KGHSH, CDR2 LQKENI. Trimming removed 2 bases from V and 4 bases from J, with 11 bases in between. CDR3: CASSPSDNLYGYTF. The CDR3 nucleotides read TGTGCCAGCTCACCATCAGACAACCTCTATGGCTACACCTTC.

V is TRBV11-2 and J is TRBJ1-1; no firm D call. The CDR3 is 13 amino acids. Germline CDR1 SGHAT, CDR2 FQNNGV. The ends were cut back, 7 bases at V and 4 bases at J, with 13 bases in the middle. CDR3 amino acids: CASTSGLLTEAFF. CDR3 in DNA: TGTGCCAGCACCTCCGGACTGCTCACTGAAGCTTTCTTT.

This rearrangement joins TRBV5-3 to TRBJ2-2; D not resolved. TRBV5-3 is an ORF, with its function uncertain. This CDR3 spans 12 amino acids. Trimming took 5 bases from V and 1 from J, leaving 3 bases between them. The CDR3 spells CARSRNTGELFF. The CDR3 DNA follows: TGTGCCAGAAGTCGGAACACCGGGGAGCTGTTTTTT.

J is TRBJ1-2 and V is TRBV7-2; D is undetermined. The V end lost 3 bases, the J end lost 4 bases, and 9 bases lay between the germline ends. CDR3 length: 13 residues. CDR1 and CDR2 from the germline V gene are SGHTA and FQGNSA. CDR3 protein: CASSFRGIYGYTF. The CDR3 DNA sequence: TGTGCCAGCAGCTTCCGGGGTATCTATGGCTACACCTTC.

This clone has just one count. The chain uses TRBV7-6 and TRBJ1-1, with 7 nucleotides matching TRBD1. CDR1 is SGHVS, CDR2 FNYEAQ, per germline. The CDR3 has 16 amino acids. V lost 1 base to trimming and J lost 3 bases; unmatched junction nucleotides: 8. The CDR3 coding sequence is TGTGCCAGCAGCTTAGTAACAGGGGATGTGTACACTGAAGCTTTCTTT. It codes for CASSLVTGDVYTEAFF.

This clone was seen only a few times. The V call is TRBV7-9, the J call TRBJ2-2, with 7 bases fitting TRBD1. With 5 bases clipped from V and 0 bases from J, the junction kept 3 bases outside the gene matches. The CDR3 is 15 amino acids. Germline CDR1 reads SEHNR; CDR2 reads FQNEAQ (reference sequence). CDR3 nucleotide sequence: TGTGCCAGCAGCCTGCAGGGGGCGAACACCGGGGAGCTGTTTTTT. As protein: CASSLQGANTGELFF.